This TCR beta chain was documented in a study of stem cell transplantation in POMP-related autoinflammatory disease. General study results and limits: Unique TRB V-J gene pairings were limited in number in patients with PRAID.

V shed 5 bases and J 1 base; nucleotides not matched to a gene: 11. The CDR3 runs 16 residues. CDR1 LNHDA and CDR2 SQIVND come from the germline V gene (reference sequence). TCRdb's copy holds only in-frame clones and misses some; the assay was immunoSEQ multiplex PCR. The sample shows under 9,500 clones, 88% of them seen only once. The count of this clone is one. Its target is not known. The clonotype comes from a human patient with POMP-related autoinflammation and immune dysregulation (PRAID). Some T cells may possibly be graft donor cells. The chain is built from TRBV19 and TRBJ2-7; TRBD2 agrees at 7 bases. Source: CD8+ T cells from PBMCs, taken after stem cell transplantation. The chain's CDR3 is CASSPGGREGSYEQYF. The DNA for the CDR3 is TGTGCCAGTAGTCCGGGGGGTAGGGAAGGTTCCTACGAGCAGTACTTC.